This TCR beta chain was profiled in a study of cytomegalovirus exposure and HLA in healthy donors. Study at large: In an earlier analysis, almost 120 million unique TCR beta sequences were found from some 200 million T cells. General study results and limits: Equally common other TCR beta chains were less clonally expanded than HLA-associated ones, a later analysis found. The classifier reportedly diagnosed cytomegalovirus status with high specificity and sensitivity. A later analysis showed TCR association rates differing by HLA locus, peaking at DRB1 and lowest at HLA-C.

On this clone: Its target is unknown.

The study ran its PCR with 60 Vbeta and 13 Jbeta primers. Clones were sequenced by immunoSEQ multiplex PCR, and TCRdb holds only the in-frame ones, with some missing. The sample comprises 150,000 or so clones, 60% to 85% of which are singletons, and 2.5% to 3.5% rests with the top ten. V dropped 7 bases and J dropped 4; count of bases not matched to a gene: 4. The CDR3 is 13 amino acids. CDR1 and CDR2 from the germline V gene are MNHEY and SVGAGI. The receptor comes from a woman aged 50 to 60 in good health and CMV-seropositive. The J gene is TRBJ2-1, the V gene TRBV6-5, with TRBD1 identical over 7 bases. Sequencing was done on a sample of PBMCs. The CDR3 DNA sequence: TGTGCCAGCACCGACAGGGTTTACAATGAGCAGTTCTTC. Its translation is CASTDRVYNEQFF.